The sequence of this T cell receptor beta chain was determined in a study of OX40 agonist ivuxolimab in advanced cancers. Overall study: Patients were dosed with the agonistic anti-OX40 (CD134) antibody ivuxolimab. Melanoma, hepatocellular carcinoma, head and neck or renal cell cancer occurred in dose-escalation patients.

Profiling relied on immunoSEQ multiplex PCR, and the TCRdb table lists in-frame clones only, not all of them. The sample lists some 44,000 clones; 85% to 90% were seen once. Germline assignment: CDR1 MDHEN and CDR2 SYDVKM. V was shortened by 2 bases and J by 2 bases, with 15 bases between the two germline ends. The CDR3 extends over 16 amino acids. The sample here was CD4+ or CD8+ T cells sorted from blood, taken in a trial of the OX40 agonist ivuxolimab. The TCR comes from an adult with an advanced solid tumor such as melanoma, head and neck, liver or kidney cancer. V and J are TRBV28 and TRBJ2-5; D is unresolved. The CDR3 coding sequence is TGTGCCAGCAGTTTAATAGGCACAGTGCCTCAAGAGACCCAGTACTTC. Translating it yields CASSLIGTVPQETQYF. The full variable domain, with the rest looked up from reference TRBV28 and TRBJ2-5, is DVKVTQSSRYLVKRTGEKVFLECVQDMDHENMFWYRQDPGLGLRLIYFSYDVKMKEKGDIPEGYSVSREKKERFSLILESASTNQTSMYLCASSLIGTVPQETQYFGPGTRLLVL.